This entry is about one TCR beta chain. Its antigen remains unknown. The data were taken from a study of T cell responses to AZD1222 COVID-19 vaccine. Findings and limits, study-wide: Clonal diversity may have been underestimated, and the donors were mostly white British, with more females than males. Spike-specific TCR breadth and depth both grew after two AZD1222 doses. Variant regions that are unmutated are reportedly the target of nearly half of spike-specific TCRs.

TCRdb's table, derived via immunoSEQ multiplex PCR, lists solely in-frame clones and lacks some. This table holds some 120,000 clones, 85% to 95% found once. V shed 4 bases, J shed 5 bases, and the junction held 2 bases outside the gene matches. This CDR3 spans 13 amino acids. Germline assignment: CDR1 SGHDN and CDR2 FVKESK. The genes are TRBV14 and TRBJ1-2; 9 nucleotides match TRBD1. Sample: peripheral blood, taken on day 0 of AZD1222 vaccination. The sequence was obtained from an adult in good health. CDR3 bases: TGTGCCAGCAGCCCGGGGACAGGGTATGGCTACACCTTC. The encoded protein is CASSPGTGYGYTF.